The clone carrying this TCR beta chain has a handful of counts. V gave up 4 bases and J gave up 8 bases; unmatched junction bases: 6. This CDR3 has 13 amino acids. This sample is drawn from a study of blood T cell repertoires in COVID-19. Study context: COVID-19 samples collected from the United States, Italy and Spain covered acute and convalescent phases. PBMCs, B-cell-depleted T cells, or T cells were the source of the cDNA or gDNA that made up the material.

Per the authors' pipeline: Amplification of reference gene primers was used by the study to estimate nucleated cell counts. Sequencing was performed with immunoSEQ multiplex PCR; in TCRdb, only in-frame clones are kept and a portion is missing. That table gives V, J and clone size, and the DNA gave D and trimming. This table holds more than 95,000 clones, approximately 71% found once. The sequencing sample was made of peripheral blood. This sequence was found in a woman aged 70-85 years with acute or convalescent COVID-19. V and J are TRBV12-3 or TRBV12-4 and TRBJ1-1, with TRBD1 matching over 8 bases. Here the CDR3 reads CASSYRDRNEAFF. The CDR3 nucleotides read TGTGCCAGCAGTTACCGGGACAGGAACGAAGCTTTCTTT.